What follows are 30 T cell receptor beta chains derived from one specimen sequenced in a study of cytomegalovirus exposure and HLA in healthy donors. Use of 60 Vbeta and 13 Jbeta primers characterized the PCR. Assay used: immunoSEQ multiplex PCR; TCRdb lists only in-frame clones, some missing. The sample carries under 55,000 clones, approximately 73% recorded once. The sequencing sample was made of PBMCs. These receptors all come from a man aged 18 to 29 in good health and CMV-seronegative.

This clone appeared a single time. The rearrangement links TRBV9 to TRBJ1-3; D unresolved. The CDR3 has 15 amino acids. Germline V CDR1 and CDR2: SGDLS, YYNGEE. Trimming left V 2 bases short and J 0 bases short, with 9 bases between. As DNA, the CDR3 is TGTGCCAGCAGCGTTTCAGAAGTCTCTGGAAACACCATATATTTT. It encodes CASSVSEVSGNTIYF.

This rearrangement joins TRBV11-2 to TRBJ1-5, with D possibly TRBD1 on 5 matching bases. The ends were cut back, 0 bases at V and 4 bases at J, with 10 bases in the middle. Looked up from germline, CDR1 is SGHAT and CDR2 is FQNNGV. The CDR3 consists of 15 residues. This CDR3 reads CASSLEGARNQPQHF. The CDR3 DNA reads TGTGCCAGCAGCTTAGAAGGGGCTCGAAATCAGCCCCAGCATTTT.

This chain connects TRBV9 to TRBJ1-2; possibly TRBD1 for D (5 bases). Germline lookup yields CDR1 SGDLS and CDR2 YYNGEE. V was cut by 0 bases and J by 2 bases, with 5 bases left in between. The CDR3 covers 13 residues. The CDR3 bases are TGTGCCAGCAGCGTAGGACAGAACTATGGCTACACCTTC. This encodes CASSVGQNYGYTF.

CDR3 in amino acids: CASSSPSGAGYNEQFF. The CDR3 DNA reads TGTGCCAGCAGTTCACCCAGCGGAGCGGGGTACAATGAGCAGTTCTTC. This chain links TRBV6-5 with TRBJ2-1; TRBD2 matches 7 bases. This CDR3 spans 16 amino acids. The ends lost 4 bases at V and 4 bases at J; junction bases unmatched: 10. Looked up from germline, CDR1 is MNHEY and CDR2 is SVGAGI.

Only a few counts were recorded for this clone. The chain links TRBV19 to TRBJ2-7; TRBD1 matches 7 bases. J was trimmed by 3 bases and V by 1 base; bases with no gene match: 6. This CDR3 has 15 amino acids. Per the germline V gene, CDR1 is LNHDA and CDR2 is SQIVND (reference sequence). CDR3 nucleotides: TGTGCCAGTAGTATAGGGGGATACAGGGGCTACGAGCAGTACTTC. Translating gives CASSIGGYRGYEQYF.

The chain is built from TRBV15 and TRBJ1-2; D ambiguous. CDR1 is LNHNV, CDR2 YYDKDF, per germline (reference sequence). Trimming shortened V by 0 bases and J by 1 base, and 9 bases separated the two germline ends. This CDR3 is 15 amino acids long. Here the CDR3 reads CATSRDRQDNYGYTF. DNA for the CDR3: TGTGCCACCAGCAGAGATCGGCAGGATAACTATGGCTACACCTTC.

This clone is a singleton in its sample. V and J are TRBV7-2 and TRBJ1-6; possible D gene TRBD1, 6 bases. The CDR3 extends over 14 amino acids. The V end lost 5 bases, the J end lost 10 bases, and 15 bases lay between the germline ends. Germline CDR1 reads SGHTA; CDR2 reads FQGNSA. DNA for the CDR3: TGTGCCAGCAGCCCCCGGACAGTAAGGTCACCCCTCCACTTT. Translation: CASSPRTVRSPLHF.

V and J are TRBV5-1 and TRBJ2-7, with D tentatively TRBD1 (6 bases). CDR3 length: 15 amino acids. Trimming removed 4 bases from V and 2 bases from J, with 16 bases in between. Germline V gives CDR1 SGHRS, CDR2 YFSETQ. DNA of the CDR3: TGCGCCAGCAGCCAAGGACAGACATCAGCCTACGAGCAGTACTTC. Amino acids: CASSQGQTSAYEQYF.

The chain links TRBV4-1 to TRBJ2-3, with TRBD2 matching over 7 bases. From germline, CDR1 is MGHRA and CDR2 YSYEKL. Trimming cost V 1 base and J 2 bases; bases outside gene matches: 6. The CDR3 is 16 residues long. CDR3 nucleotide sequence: TGCGCCAGCAGCCAAGCTCCCGGGGACTACACAGATACGCAGTATTTT. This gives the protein CASSQAPGDYTDTQYF.

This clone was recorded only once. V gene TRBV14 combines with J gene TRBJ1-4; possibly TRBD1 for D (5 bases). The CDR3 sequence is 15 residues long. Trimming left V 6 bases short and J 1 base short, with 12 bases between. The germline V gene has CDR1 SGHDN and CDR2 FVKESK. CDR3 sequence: CASRAGKRTNEKLFF. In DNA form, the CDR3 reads TGTGCCAGCAGGGCAGGGAAGAGAACTAATGAAAAACTGTTTTTT.

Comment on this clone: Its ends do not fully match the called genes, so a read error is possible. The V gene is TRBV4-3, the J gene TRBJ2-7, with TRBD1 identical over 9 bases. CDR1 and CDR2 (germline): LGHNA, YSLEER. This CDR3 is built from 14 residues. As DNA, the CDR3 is TGCGCCAGCAGCCAGTCGACAGGGGGTTACGGGCAGTACTTC. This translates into CASSQSTGGYGQYF.

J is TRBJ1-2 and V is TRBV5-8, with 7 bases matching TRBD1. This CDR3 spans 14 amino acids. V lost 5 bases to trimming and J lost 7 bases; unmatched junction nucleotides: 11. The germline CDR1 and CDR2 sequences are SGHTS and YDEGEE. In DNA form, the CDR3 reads TGTGCCAGCAGGAAGGGGGGACAGTACAGTGGCTACACCTTC. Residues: CASRKGGQYSGYTF. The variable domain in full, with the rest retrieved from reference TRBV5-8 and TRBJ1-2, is EAGVTQSPTHLIKTRGQQATLRCSPISGHTSVYWYQQALGLGLQFLLWYDEGEERNRGNFPPRFSGRQFPNYSSELNVNALELEDSALYLCASRKGGQYSGYTFGSGTRLTVV.

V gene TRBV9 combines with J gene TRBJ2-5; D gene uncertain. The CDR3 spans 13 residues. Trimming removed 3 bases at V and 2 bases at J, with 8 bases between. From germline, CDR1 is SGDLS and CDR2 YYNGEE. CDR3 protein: CASSGPLQETQYF. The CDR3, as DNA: TGTGCCAGCAGCGGGCCATTACAAGAGACCCAGTACTTC.

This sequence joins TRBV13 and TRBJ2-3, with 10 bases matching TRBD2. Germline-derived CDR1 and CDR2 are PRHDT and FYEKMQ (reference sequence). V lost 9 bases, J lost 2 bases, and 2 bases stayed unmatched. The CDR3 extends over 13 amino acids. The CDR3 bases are TGTGCCAGTCTAGCGGGAGCCACAGATACGCAGTATTTT. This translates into CASLAGATDTQYF.

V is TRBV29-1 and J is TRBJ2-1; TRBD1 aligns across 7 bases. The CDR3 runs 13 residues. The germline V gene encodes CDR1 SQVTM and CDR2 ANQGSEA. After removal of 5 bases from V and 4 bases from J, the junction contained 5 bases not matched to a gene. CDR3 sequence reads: CSVRPGGYNEQFF. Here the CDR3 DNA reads TGCAGCGTTCGGCCAGGGGGATACAATGAGCAGTTCTTC.

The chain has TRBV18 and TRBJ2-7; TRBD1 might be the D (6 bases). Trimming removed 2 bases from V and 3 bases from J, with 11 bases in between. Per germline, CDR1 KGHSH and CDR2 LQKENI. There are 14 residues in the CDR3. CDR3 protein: CASSPRAGDYEQYF. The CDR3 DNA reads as TGTGCCAGCTCACCAAGGGCAGGGGACTACGAGCAGTACTTC.

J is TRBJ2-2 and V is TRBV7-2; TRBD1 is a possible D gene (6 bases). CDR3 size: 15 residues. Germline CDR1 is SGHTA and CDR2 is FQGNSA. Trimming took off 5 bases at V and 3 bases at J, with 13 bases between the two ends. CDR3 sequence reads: CASSTGQTYTGELFF. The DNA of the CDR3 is TGTGCCAGCAGCACTGGACAGACTTACACCGGGGAGCTGTTTTTT.

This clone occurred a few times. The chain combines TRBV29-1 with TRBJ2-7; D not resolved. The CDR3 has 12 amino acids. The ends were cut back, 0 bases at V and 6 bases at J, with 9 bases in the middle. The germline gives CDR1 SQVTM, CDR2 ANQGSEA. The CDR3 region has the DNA TGCAGCGTTGAAGATCTTACACCCGAGCAGTACTTC. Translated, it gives CSVEDLTPEQYF.

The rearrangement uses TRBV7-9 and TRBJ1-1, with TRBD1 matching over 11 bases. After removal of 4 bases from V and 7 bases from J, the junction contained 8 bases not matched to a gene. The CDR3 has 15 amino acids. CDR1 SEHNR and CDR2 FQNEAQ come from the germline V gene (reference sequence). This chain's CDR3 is CASSSGQGARNEAFF. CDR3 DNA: TGTGCCAGCAGCTCAGGACAGGGGGCGCGGAATGAAGCTTTCTTT.

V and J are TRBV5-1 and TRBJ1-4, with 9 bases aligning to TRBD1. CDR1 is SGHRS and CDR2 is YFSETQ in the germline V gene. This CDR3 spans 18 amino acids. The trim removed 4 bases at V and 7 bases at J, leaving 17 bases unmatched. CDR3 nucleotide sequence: TGCGCCAGCAGCCTTTTTTCCCGGGACAGGGAACGGAGTGAAAAACTGTTTTTT. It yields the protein CASSLFSRDRERSEKLFF.

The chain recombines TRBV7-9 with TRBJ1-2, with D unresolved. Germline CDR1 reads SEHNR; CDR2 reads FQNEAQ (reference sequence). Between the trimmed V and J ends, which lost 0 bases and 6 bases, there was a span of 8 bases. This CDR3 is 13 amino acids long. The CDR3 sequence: CASSLAAGNGYTF. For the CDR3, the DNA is TGTGCCAGCAGCTTAGCTGCGGGGAATGGCTACACCTTC.

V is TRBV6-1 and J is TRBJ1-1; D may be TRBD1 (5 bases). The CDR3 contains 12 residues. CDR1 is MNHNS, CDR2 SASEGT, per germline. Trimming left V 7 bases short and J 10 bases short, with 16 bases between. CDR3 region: CASNEVGVGAFF. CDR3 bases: TGTGCCAGCAACGAGGTAGGGGTGGGAGCTTTCTTT.

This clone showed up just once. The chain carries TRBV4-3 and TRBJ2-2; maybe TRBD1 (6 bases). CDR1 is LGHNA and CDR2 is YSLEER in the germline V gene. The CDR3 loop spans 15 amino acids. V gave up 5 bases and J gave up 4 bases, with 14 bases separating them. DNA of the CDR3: TGCGCCAGCAGCTATGGACAGCCTCTCACCGGGGAGCTGTTTTTT. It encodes CASSYGQPLTGELFF.

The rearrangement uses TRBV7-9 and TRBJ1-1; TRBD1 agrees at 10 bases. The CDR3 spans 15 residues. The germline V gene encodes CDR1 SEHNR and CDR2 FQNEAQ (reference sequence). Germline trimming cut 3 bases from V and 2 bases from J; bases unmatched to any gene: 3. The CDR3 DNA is TGTGCCAGCAGCTTGGGGACAGGGGCCAACACTGAAGCTTTCTTT. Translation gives CASSLGTGANTEAFF.

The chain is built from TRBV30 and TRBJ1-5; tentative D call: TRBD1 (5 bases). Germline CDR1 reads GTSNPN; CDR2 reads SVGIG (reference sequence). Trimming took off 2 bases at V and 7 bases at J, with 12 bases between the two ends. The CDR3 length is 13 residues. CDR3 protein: CAWSPGSNQPQHF. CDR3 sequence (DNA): TGTGCCTGGAGTCCAGGGTCAAACCAGCCCCAGCATTTT. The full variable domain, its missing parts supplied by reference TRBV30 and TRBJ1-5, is SQTIHQWPATLVQPVGSPLSLECTVEGTSNPNLYWYRQAAGRGLQLLFYSVGIGQISSEVPQNLSASRPQDRQFILSSKKLLLSDSGFYLCAWSPGSNQPQHFGDGTRLSIL.

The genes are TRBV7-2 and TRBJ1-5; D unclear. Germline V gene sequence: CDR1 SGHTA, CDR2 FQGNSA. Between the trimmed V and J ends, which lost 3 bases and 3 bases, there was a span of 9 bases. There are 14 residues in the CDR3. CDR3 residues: CASSFSTANQPQHF. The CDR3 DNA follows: TGTGCCAGCAGCTTCTCTACAGCCAATCAGCCCCAGCATTTT.

The CDR3 DNA reads as TGTGCCTGGGCAGGGTACCAAGAGACCCAGTACTTC. Protein product: CAWAGYQETQYF. V gene TRBV30 combines with J gene TRBJ2-5; perhaps TRBD1 as D (5 bases). CDR1 and CDR2 from the germline V gene are GTSNPN and SVGIG (reference sequence). The V end was cut by 5 bases, the J end by 0 bases, with 7 bases between. CDR3 size: 12 residues.

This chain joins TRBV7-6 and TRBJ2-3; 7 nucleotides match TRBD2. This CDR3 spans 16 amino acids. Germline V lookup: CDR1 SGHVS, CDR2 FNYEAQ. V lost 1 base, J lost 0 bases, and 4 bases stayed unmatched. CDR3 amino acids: CASSLGGGGSTDTQYF. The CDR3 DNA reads TGTGCCAGCAGCTTAGGGGGCGGGGGTAGCACAGATACGCAGTATTTT.

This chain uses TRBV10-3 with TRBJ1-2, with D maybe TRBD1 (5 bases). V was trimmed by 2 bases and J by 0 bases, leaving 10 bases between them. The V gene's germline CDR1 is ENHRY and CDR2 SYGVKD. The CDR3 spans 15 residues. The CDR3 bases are TGTGCCATCAGTGAGCTACAGGCCTCTAACTATGGCTACACCTTC. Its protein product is CAISELQASNYGYTF.

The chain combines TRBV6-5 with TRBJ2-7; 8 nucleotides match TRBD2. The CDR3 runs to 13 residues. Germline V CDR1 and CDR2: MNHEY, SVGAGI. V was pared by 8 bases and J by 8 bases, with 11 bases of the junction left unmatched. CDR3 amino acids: CASHSSGVGQQYF. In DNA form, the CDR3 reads TGTGCCAGCCACAGTAGCGGGGTTGGCCAGCAGTACTTC.